Following are 8 T cell receptor beta chains from one sample sequenced in a study of T-cell reconstitution after alpha-beta-depleted transplantation in children. The authors prepared the TCRbeta library with unique molecular identifiers. Each CDR3 protein gets one entry after TCRdb re-called the PCR reads with MiXCR. This table holds a few hundred thousand distinct CDR3 sequences, 25% to 30% found once. The sample in question was PBMCs, obtained before TCRalphabeta/CD19-depleted stem cell transplant. The receptors were sampled from a boy younger than two with Wiskott-Aldrich syndrome, due to receive a stem cell transplant.

CDR3 coding DNA: TGTGCCAGCAGTCCCACCGCGTTAGGCCGGCAGACCCAGTACTTC. Its protein is CASSPTALGRQTQYF. The genes are TRBV12-3 or TRBV12-4 and TRBJ2-5; no clear D. The CDR3 sequence is 15 residues long. V was clipped by 5 bases and J by 6 bases, with 19 bases between them.

There are a few counts of this clonotype. The chain is built from TRBV5-6 and TRBJ1-1; D gene unclear. There are 14 residues in the CDR3. The germline V and J ends were trimmed by 4 bases and 8 bases, with 18 bases remaining between them. Germline V gene lookup returns CDR1 SGHDT and CDR2 YYEEEE. The CDR3 reads CASSMGPRLSEAFF. The CDR3 region has the DNA TGTGCCAGCAGCATGGGCCCCCGTCTTTCGGAAGCTTTCTTT.

This clonotype was detected only a few times. The chain has TRBV6-5 and TRBJ1-1; tentatively, D is TRBD1 (6 bases). Germline-derived CDR1 and CDR2 are MNHEY and SVGAGI. The CDR3 consists of 15 residues. Trimming left V 0 bases short and J 0 bases short, with 8 bases between. CDR3 loop: CASSYSPGVNTEAFF. For the CDR3, the DNA is TGTGCCAGCAGTTACTCACCAGGGGTGAACACTGAAGCTTTCTTT.

The rearrangement joins TRBV30 to TRBJ2-2; D is perhaps TRBD1 or TRBD2 (5 bases each). The CDR3 runs to 14 residues. Germline V lookup: CDR1 GTSNPN, CDR2 SVGIG (reference sequence). With 5 bases removed from V and 0 bases from J, the gap between germline ends came to 10 bases. CDR3 nucleotides: TGTGCCTGGGGGACCGACGCGAACACCGGGGAGCTGTTTTTT. This encodes CAWGTDANTGELFF.

V usage is TRBV11-2 and J usage is TRBJ2-5; D not certain. The V gene's germline CDR1 is SGHAT and CDR2 FQNNGV. The CDR3 sequence is 14 residues long. V lost 5 bases, J lost 4 bases, and 14 bases lay in between. The DNA for the CDR3 is TGTGCCAGCAGCCGACGAGGAAGAAGAGAGACCCAGTACTTC. Translating it yields CASSRRGRRETQYF.

CDR3 nucleotides: TGCGCCAGCAGCGGGGGGCCAGGAATAGCTTACAATGAGCAGTTCTTC. It specifies CASSGGPGIAYNEQFF. The chain uses TRBV5-1 and TRBJ2-1; D is perhaps TRBD1 or TRBD2 (6 bases each). V lost 4 bases, J lost 4 bases, and 18 bases lay in between. Per the germline V gene, CDR1 is SGHRS and CDR2 is YFSETQ. The CDR3 is 16 amino acids.

V gene TRBV12-3 or TRBV12-4 combines with J gene TRBJ2-7; TRBD1 is a possible D gene (6 bases). Trimming removed 4 bases at V and 3 bases at J, with 13 bases between. The CDR3 totals 14 residues. CDR3 nucleotides: TGTGCCAGCAGTTCGGCCGACAGGAGCTACGAGCAGTACTTC. The encoded protein is CASSSADRSYEQYF.

The sample holds a few counts of this clonotype. This chain joins TRBV11-2 and TRBJ2-3, with D perhaps TRBD1 or TRBD2 (5 bases each). CDR1 and CDR2 from the germline V gene are SGHAT and FQNNGV. This CDR3 is built from 13 residues. V dropped 1 base and J dropped 7 bases, with 9 bases sitting between them. CDR3 residues: CASSLGGVYTQYF. For the CDR3, the DNA is TGTGCCAGCAGCTTAGGAGGGGTTTATACGCAGTATTTT.